This TCR beta chain was sequenced during a study of blood T cell repertoires in COVID-19. Turning to the study itself: The United States, Italy and Spain provided the acute and convalescent COVID-19 samples. Sample material is recorded as cDNA or gDNA derived from T cells, B-cell-depleted T cells, or PBMCs.

Repertoires were generated with immunoSEQ multiplex PCR, while TCRdb's copy carries only in-frame clones and drops some. Here the sample spans under 100,000 clones, about 89% being singletons. Trimming cost V 3 bases and J 0 bases; bases outside gene matches: 11. Germline V gene lookup returns CDR1 SGDLS and CDR2 YYNGEE. The CDR3 consists of 18 residues. V and J are TRBV9 and TRBJ2-3; 9 bases line up with TRBD1. Sequences were obtained from peripheral blood. This sequence was found in a human donor in a cohort sampled during active COVID-19. CDR3: CASSDPDRGPTSTDTQYF. The CDR3 bases are TGTGCCAGCAGCGACCCGGACAGGGGACCCACTAGCACAGATACGCAGTATTTT. Combining the CDR3 with reference TRBV9 and TRBJ2-3 gives the whole variable domain DSGVTQTPKHLITATGQRVTLRCSPRSGDLSVYWYQQSLDQGLQFLIQYYNGEERAKGNILERFSAQQFPDLHSELNLSSLELGDSALYFCASSDPDRGPTSTDTQYFGPGTRLTVL.